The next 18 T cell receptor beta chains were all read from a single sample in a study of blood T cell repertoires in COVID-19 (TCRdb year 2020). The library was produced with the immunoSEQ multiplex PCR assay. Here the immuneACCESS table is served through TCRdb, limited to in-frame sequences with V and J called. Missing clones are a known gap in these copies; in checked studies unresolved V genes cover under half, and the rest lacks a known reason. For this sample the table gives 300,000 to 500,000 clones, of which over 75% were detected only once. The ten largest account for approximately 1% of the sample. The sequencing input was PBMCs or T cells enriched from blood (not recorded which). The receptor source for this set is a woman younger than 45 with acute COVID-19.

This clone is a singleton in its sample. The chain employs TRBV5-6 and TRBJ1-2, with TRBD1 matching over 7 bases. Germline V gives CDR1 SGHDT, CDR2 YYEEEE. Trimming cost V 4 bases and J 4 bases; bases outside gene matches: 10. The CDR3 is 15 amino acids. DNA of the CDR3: TGTGCCAGCAGCATCCTACAGGGGCCCTTCTATGGCTACACCTTC. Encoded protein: CASSILQGPFYGYTF. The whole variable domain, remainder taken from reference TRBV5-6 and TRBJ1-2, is DAGVTQSPTHLIKTRGQQVTLRCSPKSGHDTVSWYQQALGQGPQFIFQYYEEEERQRGNFPDRFSGHQFPNYSSELNVNALLLGDSALYLCASSILQGPFYGYTFGSGTRLTVV.

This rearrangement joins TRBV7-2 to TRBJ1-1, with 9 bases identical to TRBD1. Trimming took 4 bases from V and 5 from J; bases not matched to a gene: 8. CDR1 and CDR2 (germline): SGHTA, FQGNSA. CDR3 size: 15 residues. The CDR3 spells CASSSKTGGRTEAFF. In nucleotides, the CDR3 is TGTGCCAGCAGCTCGAAAACAGGGGGCCGAACTGAAGCTTTCTTT.

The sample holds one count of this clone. CDR3 sequence reads: CASSPNVGAGFEETQYF. The CDR3 region has the DNA TGTGCCAGCAGCCCCAACGTTGGAGCGGGATTCGAAGAGACCCAGTACTTC. The rearrangement links TRBV4-2 to TRBJ2-5; 7 bases agree with TRBD2. CDR1 and CDR2 (germline): LGHNA, YNFKEQ. With 4 bases clipped from V and 3 bases from J, the junction kept 14 bases outside the gene matches. The CDR3 is made up of 17 amino acids.

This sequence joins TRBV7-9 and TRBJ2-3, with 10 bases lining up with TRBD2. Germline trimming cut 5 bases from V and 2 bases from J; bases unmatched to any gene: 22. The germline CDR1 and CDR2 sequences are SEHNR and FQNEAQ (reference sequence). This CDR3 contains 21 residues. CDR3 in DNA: TGTGCCAGCAGCACTAGGTCTGGTGGGTTAGCGGGGGGAGCCTCCACAGATACGCAGTATTTT. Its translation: CASSTRSGGLAGGASTDTQYF.

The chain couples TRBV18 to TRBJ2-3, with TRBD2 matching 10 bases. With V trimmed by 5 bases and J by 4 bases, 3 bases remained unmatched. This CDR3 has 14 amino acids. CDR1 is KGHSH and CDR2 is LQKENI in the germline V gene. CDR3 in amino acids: CASSFSGGADTQYF. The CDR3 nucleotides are TGTGCCAGCTCATTCAGCGGGGGGGCAGATACGCAGTATTTT.

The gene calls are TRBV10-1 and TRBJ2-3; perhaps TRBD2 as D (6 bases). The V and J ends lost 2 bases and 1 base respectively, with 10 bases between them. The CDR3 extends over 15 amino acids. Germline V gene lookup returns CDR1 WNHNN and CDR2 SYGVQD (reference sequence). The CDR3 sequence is CASSEGGAGTDTQYF. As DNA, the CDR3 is TGCGCCAGCAGTGAGGGAGGGGCCGGCACAGATACGCAGTATTTT.

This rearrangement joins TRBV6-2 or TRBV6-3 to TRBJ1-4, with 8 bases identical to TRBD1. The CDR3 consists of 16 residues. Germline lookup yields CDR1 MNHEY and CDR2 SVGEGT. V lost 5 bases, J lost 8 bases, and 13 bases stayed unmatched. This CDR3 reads CASSDAEDRVREKLFF. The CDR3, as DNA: TGTGCCAGCAGTGACGCCGAGGACAGGGTACGGGAAAAACTGTTTTTT.

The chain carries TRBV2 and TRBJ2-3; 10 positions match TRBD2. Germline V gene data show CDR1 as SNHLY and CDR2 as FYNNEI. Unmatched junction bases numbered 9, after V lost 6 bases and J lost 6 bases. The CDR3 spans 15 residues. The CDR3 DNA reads TGTGCCAGCAGGGCCCCTAGCGGGGGTTTCGATACGCAGTATTTT. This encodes CASRAPSGGFDTQYF. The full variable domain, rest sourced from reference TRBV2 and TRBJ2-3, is EPEVTQTPSHQVTQMGQEVILRCVPISNHLYFYWYRQILGQKVEFLVSFYNNEISEKSEIFDDQFSVERPDGSNFTLKIRSTKLEDSAMYFCASRAPSGGFDTQYFGPGTRLTVL.

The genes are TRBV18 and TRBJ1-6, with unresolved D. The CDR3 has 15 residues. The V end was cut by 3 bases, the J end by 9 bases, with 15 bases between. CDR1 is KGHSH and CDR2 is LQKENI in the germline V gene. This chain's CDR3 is CASSPEYGGVSPLHF. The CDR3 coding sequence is TGTGCCAGCTCACCGGAGTACGGCGGTGTTTCACCCCTCCACTTT.

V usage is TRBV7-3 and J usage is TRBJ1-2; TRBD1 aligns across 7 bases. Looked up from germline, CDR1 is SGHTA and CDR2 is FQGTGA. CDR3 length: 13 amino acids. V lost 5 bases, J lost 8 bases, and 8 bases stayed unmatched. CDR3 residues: CASSPTGLGGYTF. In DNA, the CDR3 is TGTGCCAGCAGCCCGACAGGGTTAGGGGGCTACACCTTC.

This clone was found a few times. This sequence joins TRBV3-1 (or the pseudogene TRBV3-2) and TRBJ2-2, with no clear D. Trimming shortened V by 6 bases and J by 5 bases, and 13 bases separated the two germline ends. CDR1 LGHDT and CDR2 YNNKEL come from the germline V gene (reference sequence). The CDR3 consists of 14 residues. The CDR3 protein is CASSPLQATGELFF. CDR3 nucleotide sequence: TGTGCCAGCAGTCCCCTGCAGGCTACCGGGGAGCTGTTTTTT.

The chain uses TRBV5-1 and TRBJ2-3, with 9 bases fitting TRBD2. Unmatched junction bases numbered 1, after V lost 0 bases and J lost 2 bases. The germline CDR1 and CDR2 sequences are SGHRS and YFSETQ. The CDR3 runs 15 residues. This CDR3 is CASSLGGGVTDTQYF. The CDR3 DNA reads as TGCGCCAGCAGCTTGGGCGGGGGGGTCACAGATACGCAGTATTTT.

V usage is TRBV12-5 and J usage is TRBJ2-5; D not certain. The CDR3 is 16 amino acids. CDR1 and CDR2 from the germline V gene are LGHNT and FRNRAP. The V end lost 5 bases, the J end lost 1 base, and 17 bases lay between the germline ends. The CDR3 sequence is CASGTGESSFQETQYF. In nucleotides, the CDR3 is TGTGCTAGTGGTACGGGTGAGAGCAGCTTCCAAGAGACCCAGTACTTC. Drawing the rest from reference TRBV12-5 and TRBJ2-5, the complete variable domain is DARVTQTPRHKVTEMGQEVTMRCQPILGHNTVFWYRQTMMQGLELLAYFRNRAPLDDSGMPKDRFSAEMPDATLATLKIQPSEPRDSAVYFCASGTGESSFQETQYFGPGTRLLVL.

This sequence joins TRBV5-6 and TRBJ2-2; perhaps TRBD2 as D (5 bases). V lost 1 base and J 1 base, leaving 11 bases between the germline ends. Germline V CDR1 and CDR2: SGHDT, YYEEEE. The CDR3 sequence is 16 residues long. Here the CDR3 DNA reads TGTGCCAGCAGCTTGAGAGGGAATAGGAACACCGGGGAGCTGTTTTTT. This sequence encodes CASSLRGNRNTGELFF.

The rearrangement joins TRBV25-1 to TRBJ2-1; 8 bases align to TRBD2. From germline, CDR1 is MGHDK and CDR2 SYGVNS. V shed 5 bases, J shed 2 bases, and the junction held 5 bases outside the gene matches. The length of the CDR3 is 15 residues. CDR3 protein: CASSTSGGPYNEQFF. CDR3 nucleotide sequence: TGTGCCAGCAGTACAAGCGGGGGTCCCTACAATGAGCAGTTCTTC.

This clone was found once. CDR3 DNA: TGTGCCAGCCCGAGGACAGACAGTACTGAAGCTTTCTTT. Protein sequence: CASPRTDSTEAFF. The chain employs TRBV6-5 and TRBJ1-1; tentative D call: TRBD1 (6 bases). Trimming left V 8 bases short and J 5 bases short, with 15 bases between. The CDR3 runs to 13 residues. Germline lookup yields CDR1 MNHEY and CDR2 SVGAGI.

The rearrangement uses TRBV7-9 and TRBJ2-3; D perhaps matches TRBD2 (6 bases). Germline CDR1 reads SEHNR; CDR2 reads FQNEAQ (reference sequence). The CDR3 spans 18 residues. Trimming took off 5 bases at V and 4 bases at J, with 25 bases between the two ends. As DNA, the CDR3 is TGTGCCAGCAGCCCATTTTACGGGGGAAATAACGGGGCAGATACGCAGTATTTT. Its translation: CASSPFYGGNNGADTQYF.

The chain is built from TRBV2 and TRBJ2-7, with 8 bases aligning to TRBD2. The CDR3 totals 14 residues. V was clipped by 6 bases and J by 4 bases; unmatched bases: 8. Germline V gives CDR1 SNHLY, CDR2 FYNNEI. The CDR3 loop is CASRTGGSRYEQYF. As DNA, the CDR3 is TGTGCCAGCAGGACGGGGGGGTCCAGATACGAGCAGTACTTC.